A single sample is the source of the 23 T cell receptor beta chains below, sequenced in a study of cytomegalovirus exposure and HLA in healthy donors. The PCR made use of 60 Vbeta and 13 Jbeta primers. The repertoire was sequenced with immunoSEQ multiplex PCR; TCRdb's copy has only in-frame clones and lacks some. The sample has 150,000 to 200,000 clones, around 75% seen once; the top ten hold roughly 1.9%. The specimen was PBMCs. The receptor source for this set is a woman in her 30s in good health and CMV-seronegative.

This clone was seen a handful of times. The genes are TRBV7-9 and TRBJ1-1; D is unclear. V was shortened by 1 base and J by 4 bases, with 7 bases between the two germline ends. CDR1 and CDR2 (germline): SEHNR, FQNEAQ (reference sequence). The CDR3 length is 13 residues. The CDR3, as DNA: TGTGCCAGCAGCTTAGGAGGTGGCACTGAAGCTTTCTTT. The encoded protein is CASSLGGGTEAFF. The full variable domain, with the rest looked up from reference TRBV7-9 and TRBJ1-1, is DTGVSQNPRHKITKRGQNVTFRCDPISEHNRLYWYRQTLGQGPEFLTYFQNEAQLEKSRLLSDRFSAERPKGSFSTLEIQRTEQGDSAMYLCASSLGGGTEAFFGQGTRLTVV.

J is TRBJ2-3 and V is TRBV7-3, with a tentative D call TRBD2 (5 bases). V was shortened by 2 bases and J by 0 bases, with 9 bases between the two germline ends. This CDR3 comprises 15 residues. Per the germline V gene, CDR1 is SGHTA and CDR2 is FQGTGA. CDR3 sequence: CASSLGWTSTDTQYF. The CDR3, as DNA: TGTGCCAGCAGCTTAGGTTGGACTAGCACAGATACGCAGTATTTT.

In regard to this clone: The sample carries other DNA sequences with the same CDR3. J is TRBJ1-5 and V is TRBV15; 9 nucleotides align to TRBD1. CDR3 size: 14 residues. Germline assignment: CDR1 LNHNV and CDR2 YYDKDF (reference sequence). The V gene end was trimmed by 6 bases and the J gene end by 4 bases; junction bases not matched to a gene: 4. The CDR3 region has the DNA TGTGCCACCAGTAGGGACAGGGCTAATCAGCCCCAGCATTTT. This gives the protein CATSRDRANQPQHF.

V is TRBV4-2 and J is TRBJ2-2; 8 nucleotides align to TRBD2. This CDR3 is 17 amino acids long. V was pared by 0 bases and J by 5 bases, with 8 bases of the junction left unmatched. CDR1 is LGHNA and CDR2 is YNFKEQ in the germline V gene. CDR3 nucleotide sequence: TGTGCCAGCAGCCAAGAGGCGCGAGCGGGGGAAACCGGGGAGCTGTTTTTT. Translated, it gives CASSQEARAGETGELFF.

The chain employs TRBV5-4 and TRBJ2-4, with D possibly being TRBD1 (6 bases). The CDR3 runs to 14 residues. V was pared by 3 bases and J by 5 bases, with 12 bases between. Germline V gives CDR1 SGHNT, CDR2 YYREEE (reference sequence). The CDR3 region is CASSSQGIENIQYF. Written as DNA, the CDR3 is TGTGCCAGCAGCTCCCAGGGGATCGAAAACATTCAGTACTTC. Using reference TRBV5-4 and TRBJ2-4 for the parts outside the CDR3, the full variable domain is ETGVTQSPTHLIKTRGQQVTLRCSSQSGHNTVSWYQQALGQGPQFIFQYYREEENGRGNFPPRFSGLQFPNYSSELNVNALELDDSALYLCASSSQGIENIQYFGAGTRLSVL.

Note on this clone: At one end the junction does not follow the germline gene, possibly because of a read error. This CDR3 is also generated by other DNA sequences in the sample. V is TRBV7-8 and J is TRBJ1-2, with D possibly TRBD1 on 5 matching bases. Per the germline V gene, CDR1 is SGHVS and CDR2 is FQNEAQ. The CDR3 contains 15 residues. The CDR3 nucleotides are TGTGCCAGCAGCTTAGGAATGGGGGGTTACTACGGCTACACCTTC. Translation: CASSLGMGGYYGYTF.

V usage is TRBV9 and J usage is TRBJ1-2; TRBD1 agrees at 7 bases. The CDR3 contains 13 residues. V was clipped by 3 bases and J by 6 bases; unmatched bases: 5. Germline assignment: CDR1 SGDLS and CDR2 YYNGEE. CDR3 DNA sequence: TGTGCCAGCAGCGCAACAGGGGCCCATGGCTACACCTTC. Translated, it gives CASSATGAHGYTF.

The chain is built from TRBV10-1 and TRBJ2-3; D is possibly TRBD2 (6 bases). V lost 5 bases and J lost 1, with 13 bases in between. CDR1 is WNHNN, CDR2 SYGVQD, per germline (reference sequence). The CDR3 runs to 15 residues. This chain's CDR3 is CASSHRDLRTDTQYF. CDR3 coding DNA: TGCGCCAGCAGTCATCGGGACTTACGCACAGATACGCAGTATTTT.

The CDR3 nucleotides are TGTGCCAGCAGCGACCGACTAGCGGGATACAATGAGCAGTTCTTC. This translates into CASSDRLAGYNEQFF. V usage is TRBV9 and J usage is TRBJ2-1, with 11 bases fitting TRBD2. The germline gives CDR1 SGDLS, CDR2 YYNGEE. The ends lost 3 bases at V and 4 bases at J; junction bases unmatched: 3. The CDR3 runs to 15 residues.

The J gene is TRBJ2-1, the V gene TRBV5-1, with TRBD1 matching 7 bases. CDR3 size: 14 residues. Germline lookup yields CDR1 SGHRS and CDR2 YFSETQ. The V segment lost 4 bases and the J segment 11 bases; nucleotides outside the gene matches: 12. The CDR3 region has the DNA TGCGCCAGCAGCATGACCGGGACAGAGACTAAGCAGTTCTTC. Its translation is CASSMTGTETKQFF.

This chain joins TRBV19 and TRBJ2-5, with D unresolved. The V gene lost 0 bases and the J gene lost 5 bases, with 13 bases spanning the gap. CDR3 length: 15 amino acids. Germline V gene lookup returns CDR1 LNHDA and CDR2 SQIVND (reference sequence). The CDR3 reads CASSIDSSVAETQYF. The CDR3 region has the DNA TGTGCCAGTAGTATAGATTCTTCAGTGGCTGAGACCCAGTACTTC.

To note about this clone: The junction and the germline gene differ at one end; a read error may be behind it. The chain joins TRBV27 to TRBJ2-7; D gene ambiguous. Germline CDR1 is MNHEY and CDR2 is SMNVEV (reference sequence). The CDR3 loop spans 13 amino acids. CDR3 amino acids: CASSLGVNYGQYF. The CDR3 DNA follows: TGTGCCAGCAGTTTGGGCGTAAATTACGGGCAGTACTTC.

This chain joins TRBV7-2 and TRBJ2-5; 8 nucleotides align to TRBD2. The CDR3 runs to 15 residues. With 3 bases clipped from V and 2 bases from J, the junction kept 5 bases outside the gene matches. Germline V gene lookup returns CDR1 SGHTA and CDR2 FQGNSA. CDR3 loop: CASSFGTRGQETQYF. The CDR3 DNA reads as TGTGCCAGCAGCTTCGGGACTAGGGGGCAAGAGACCCAGTACTTC.

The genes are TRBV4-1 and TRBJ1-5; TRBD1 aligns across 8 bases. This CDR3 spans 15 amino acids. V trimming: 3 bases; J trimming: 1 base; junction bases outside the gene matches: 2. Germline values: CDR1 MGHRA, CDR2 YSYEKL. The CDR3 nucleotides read TGCGCCAGCAGCCAGCAGGGGGCGAGCAATCAGCCCCAGCATTTT. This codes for CASSQQGASNQPQHF.

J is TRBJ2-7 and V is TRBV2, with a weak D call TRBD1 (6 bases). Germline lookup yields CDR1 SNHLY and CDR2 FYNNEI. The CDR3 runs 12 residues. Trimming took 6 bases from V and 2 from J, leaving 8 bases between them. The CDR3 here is CASRAGAYEQYF. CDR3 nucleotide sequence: TGTGCCAGCAGGGCAGGGGCCTACGAGCAGTACTTC.

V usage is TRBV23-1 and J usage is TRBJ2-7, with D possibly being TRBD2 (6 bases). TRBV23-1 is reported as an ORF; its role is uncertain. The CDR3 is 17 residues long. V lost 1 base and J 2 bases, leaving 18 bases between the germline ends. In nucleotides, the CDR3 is TGCGCCAGCAGTCAATGTCGGGAGCCCCAAGGTCCCTACGAGCAGTACTTC. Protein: CASSQCREPQGPYEQYF.

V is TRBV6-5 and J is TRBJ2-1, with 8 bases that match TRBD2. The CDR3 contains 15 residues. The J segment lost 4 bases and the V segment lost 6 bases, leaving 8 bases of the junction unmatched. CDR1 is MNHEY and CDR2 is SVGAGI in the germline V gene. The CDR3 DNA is TGTGCCAGCAGCCGTACTAGCGGACCTTACAATGAGCAGTTCTTC. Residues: CASSRTSGPYNEQFF.

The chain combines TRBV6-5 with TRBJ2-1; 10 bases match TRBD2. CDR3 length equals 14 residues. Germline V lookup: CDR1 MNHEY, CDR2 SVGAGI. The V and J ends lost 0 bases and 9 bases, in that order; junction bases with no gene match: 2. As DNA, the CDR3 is TGTGCCAGCAGTTACTCCTTAGCGGGAGGTGAGCAGTTCTTC. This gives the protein CASSYSLAGGEQFF.

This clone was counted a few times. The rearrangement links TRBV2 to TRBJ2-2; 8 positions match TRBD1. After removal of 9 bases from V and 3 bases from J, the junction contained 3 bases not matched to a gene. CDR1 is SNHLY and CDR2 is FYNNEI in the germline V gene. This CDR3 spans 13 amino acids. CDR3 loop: CARGQGDTGELFF. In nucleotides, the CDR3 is TGTGCCAGAGGACAGGGCGACACCGGGGAGCTGTTTTTT.

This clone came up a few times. The CDR3 loop reads CASSLGSGQETQYF. CDR3 coding DNA: TGTGCCAGCAGCCTCGGGAGTGGGCAAGAGACCCAGTACTTC. V and J are TRBV7-3 and TRBJ2-5, with D tentatively TRBD2 (6 bases). This CDR3 region has 14 residues. The germline CDR1 and CDR2 sequences are SGHTA and FQGTGA. Trimming removed 5 bases at V and 2 bases at J, with 12 bases between.

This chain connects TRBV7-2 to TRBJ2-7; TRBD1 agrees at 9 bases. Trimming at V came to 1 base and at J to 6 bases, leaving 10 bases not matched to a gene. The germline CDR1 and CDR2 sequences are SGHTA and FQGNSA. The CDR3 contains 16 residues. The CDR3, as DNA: TGTGCCAGCAGCTTAGATCTCCCTGGGACAGGGTTCGAGCAGTACTTC. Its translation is CASSLDLPGTGFEQYF. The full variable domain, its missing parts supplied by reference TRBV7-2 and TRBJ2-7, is GAGVSQSPSNKVTEKGKDVELRCDPISGHTALYWYRQSLGQGLEFLIYFQGNSAPDKSGLPSDRFSAERTGGSVSTLTIQRTQQEDSAVYLCASSLDLPGTGFEQYFGPGTRLTVT.

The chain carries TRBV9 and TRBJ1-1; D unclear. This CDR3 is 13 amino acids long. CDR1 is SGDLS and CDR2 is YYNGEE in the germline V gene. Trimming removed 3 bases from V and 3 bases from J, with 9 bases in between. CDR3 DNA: TGTGCCAGCAGCGCGCGTATAGACACTGAAGCTTTCTTT. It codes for CASSARIDTEAFF.

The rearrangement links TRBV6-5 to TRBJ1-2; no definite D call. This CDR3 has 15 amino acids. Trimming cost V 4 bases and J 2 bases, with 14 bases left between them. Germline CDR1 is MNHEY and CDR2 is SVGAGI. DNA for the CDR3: TGTGCCAGCAGTTCCCCCGGGAATTCAAACTATGGCTACACCTTC. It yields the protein CASSSPGNSNYGYTF.